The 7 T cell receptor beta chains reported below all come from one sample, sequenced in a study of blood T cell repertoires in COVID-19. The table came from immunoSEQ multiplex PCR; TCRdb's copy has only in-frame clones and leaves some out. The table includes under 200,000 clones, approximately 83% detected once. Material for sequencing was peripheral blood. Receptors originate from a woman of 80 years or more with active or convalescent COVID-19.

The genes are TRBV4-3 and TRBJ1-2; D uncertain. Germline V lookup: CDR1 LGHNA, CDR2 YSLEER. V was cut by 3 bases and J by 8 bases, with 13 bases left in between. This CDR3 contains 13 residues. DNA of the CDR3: TGCGCCAGCAGCCATCCTTCCGGGAAAGGCTACACCTTC. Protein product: CASSHPSGKGYTF.

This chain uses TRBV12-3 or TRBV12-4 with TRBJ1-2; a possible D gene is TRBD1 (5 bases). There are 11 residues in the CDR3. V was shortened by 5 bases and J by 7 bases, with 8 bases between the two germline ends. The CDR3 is CASSAGVGYTF. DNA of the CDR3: TGTGCCAGCAGTGCGGGGGTTGGCTACACCTTC.

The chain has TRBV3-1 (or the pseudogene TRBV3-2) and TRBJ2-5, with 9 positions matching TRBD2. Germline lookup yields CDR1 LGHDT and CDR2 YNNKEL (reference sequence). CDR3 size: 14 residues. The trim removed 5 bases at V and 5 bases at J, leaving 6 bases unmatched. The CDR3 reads CASSRAGGGETQYF. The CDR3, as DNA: TGTGCCAGCAGCAGAGCGGGGGGCGGGGAGACCCAGTACTTC.

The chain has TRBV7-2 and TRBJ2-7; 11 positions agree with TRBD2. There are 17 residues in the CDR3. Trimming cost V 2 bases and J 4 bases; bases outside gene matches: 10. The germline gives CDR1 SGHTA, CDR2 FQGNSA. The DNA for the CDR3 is TGTGCCAGCAGCTTAAGGTTGTTAGCGGGGGGGCGATACGAGCAGTACTTC. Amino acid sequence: CASSLRLLAGGRYEQYF.

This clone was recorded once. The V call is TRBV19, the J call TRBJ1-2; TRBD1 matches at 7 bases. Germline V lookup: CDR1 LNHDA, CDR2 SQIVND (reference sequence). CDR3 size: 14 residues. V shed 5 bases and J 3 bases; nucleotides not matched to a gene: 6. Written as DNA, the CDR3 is TGTGCCAGTAGTCCCATGACAGGGTACTATGGCTACACCTTC. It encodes CASSPMTGYYGYTF.

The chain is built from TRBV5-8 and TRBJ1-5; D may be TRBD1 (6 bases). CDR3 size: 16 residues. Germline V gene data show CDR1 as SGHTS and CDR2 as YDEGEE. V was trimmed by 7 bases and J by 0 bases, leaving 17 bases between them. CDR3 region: CASDPPQGYSNQPQHF. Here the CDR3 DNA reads TGTGCCAGCGACCCCCCACAGGGTTATAGCAATCAGCCCCAGCATTTT.

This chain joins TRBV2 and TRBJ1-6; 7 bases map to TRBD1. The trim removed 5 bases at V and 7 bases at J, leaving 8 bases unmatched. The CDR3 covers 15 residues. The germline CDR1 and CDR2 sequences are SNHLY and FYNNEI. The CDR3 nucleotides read TGTGCCAGCAGTCTATCGGGACAGACGAATTCACCCCTCCACTTT. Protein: CASSLSGQTNSPLHF. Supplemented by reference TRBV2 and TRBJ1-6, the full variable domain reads EPEVTQTPSHQVTQMGQEVILRCVPISNHLYFYWYRQILGQKVEFLVSFYNNEISEKSEIFDDQFSVERPDGSNFTLKIRSTKLEDSAMYFCASSLSGQTNSPLHFGNGTRLTVT.